The 15 T cell receptor beta chains reported below all come from one sample, sequenced in a study of low-dose radiotherapy and immunotherapy resistance in tumors. TRAV- and TRBV-specific primers, spanning alpha and beta chains, primed first-strand cDNA. An approximately 19-cycle PCR with a constant-region primer and V-primer adapter amplified TCRs. TCRdb reprocessed the reads via MiXCR and lists one record per CDR3 protein. The sample holds roughly 90,000 distinct CDR3 sequences; around a fifth are singletons and the top ten take around 13%. Sample time point: after trial treatment. Treatment here: LDRT plus nivolumab, ipilimumab, low-dose cyclophosphamide and aspirin (RACIN trial). The sequences come from PBMCs, collected after low-dose radiotherapy plus immunotherapy. These receptors were taken from a female donor with ovarian cancer.

This clonotype was seen repeatedly, ten times or more. The chain carries TRBV19 and TRBJ2-6; D is ambiguous. Trimming pared 7 bases from V and 12 bases from J, leaving 19 bases between. The CDR3 loop spans 14 amino acids. Germline V gene lookup returns CDR1 LNHDA and CDR2 SQIVND (reference sequence). The CDR3 DNA reads TGTGCCAGTACGCACCGACAATCTCGAAGCGTCCTGACTTTC. It translates to CASTHRQSRSVLTF.

Many counts were recorded for this clonotype. The chain uses TRBV5-1 and TRBJ1-1; TRBD1 aligns across 7 bases. CDR1 and CDR2 from the germline V gene are SGHRS and YFSETQ. This CDR3 is 15 amino acids long. V was clipped by 2 bases and J by 0 bases; unmatched bases: 4. The CDR3 protein is CASSLYRGVNTEAFF. The CDR3, as DNA: TGCGCCAGCAGCTTATACAGGGGTGTGAACACTGAAGCTTTCTTT.

This clonotype was observed many times. The chain recombines TRBV30 with TRBJ2-1; 10 bases map to TRBD2. Per germline, CDR1 GTSNPN and CDR2 SVGIG (reference sequence). The CDR3 sequence is 16 residues long. The junction had 8 bases not matched to a gene; V was cut back by 0 bases and J by 6 bases. The CDR3 DNA follows: TGTGCCTGGAGTGTACGAACGGGACTAGCGATCAATGAGCAGTTCTTC. Translation: CAWSVRTGLAINEQFF. Supplemented by reference TRBV30 and TRBJ2-1, the full variable domain reads SQTIHQWPATLVQPVGSPLSLECTVEGTSNPNLYWYRQAAGRGLQLLFYSVGIGQISSEVPQNLSASRPQDRQFILSSKKLLLSDSGFYLCAWSVRTGLAINEQFFGPGTRLTVL.

This chain links TRBV15 with TRBJ2-3; 9 bases are shared with TRBD2. Germline V CDR1 and CDR2: LNHNV, YYDKDF (reference sequence). V was pared by 1 base and J by 5 bases, with 4 bases of the junction left unmatched. The length of the CDR3 is 15 residues. The CDR3 protein is CATSRGAGGQDTQYF. The CDR3 DNA is TGTGCCACCAGCAGAGGGGCGGGGGGGCAAGATACGCAGTATTTT.

This clonotype has ten or more counts. The genes are TRBV18 and TRBJ2-7; D might be TRBD1 (5 bases). The CDR3 loop spans 12 amino acids. V shed 5 bases and J shed 4 bases, with 9 bases lying between them. CDR1 and CDR2 (germline): KGHSH, LQKENI. The CDR3 sequence is CASSTQGYEQYF. For the CDR3, the DNA is TGTGCCAGCTCAACCCAGGGTTACGAGCAGTACTTC.

This clonotype was detected many times. This rearrangement joins TRBV20-1 to TRBJ2-3; D may be TRBD2 (6 bases). Germline CDR1 and CDR2: DFQATT and SNEGSKA (reference sequence). The CDR3 loop spans 15 amino acids. Deletions cut 1 base from V and 2 bases from J, with 13 bases between. The CDR3 is CSARGASANTDTQYF. CDR3 coding DNA: TGCAGTGCTAGAGGGGCTAGCGCGAACACAGATACGCAGTATTTT.

The chain has TRBV4-3 and TRBJ1-1; D is ambiguous. V lost 7 bases and J 5 bases, leaving 20 bases between the germline ends. Germline loops: CDR1 LGHNA, CDR2 YSLEER. The CDR3 spans 15 residues. In DNA form, the CDR3 reads TGCGCCAGCACCACCGAACTCGTGGTGGGAACTGAAGCTTTCTTT. Its translation: CASTTELVVGTEAFF.

This clonotype was found a few times. The chain has TRBV5-4 and TRBJ2-5; tentative D call: TRBD2 (6 bases). The germline V and J ends were trimmed by 1 base and 5 bases, with 12 bases remaining between them. This CDR3 contains 14 residues. Germline V gives CDR1 SGHNT, CDR2 YYREEE (reference sequence). CDR3 DNA sequence: TGTGCCAGCAGCTTGCCCGGCGGGGCCGAGACCCAGTACTTC. This codes for CASSLPGGAETQYF.

At least ten counts were recorded for this clonotype. This rearrangement joins TRBV9 to TRBJ2-5; a possible D gene is TRBD1 (6 bases). Germline-derived CDR1 and CDR2 are SGDLS and YYNGEE. Between the trimmed V and J ends, which lost 0 bases and 2 bases, there was a span of 20 bases. This CDR3 region has 18 residues. CDR3 in amino acids: CASSVGSQGTRLQETQYF. In nucleotides, the CDR3 is TGTGCCAGCAGCGTAGGGTCGCAGGGGACCCGCTTACAAGAGACCCAGTACTTC.

This clonotype turned up a few times. This rearrangement joins TRBV20-1 to TRBJ2-2; D possibly corresponds to TRBD1 (5 bases). Trimming took off 6 bases at V and 0 bases at J, with 17 bases between the two ends. Germline CDR1 DFQATT, CDR2 SNEGSKA (reference sequence). The CDR3 sequence is 16 residues long. Here the CDR3 DNA reads TGCAGTGCCCAAGATAAAAGGACATCGAACACCGGGGAGCTGTTTTTT. Translation: CSAQDKRTSNTGELFF.

This clonotype was seen a few times. The V gene is TRBV3-1, the J gene TRBJ2-2; D is unclear. V was shortened by 4 bases and J by 4 bases, with 7 bases between the two germline ends. The CDR3 contains 13 residues. The germline V gene has CDR1 LGHDT and CDR2 YNNKEL (reference sequence). The CDR3 DNA reads as TGTGCCAGCAGCCGAGCAAGCACCGGGGAGCTGTTTTTT. Residues: CASSRASTGELFF.

This clonotype was detected ten times or more. The V call is TRBV6-4, the J call TRBJ1-1, with D hard to call. The CDR3 spans 12 residues. V lost 9 bases and J 4 bases, leaving 12 bases between the germline ends. CDR1 is MRHNA and CDR2 is SNTAGT in the germline V gene. The CDR3 DNA reads as TGTGCCAGTAAATGGAGGGTCACTGAAGCTTTCTTT. Protein sequence: CASKWRVTEAFF.

The J gene is TRBJ2-1, the V gene TRBV5-4, with TRBD1 matching 12 bases. With 0 bases clipped from V and 6 bases from J, the junction kept 10 bases outside the gene matches. The CDR3 is 18 residues long. CDR1 is SGHNT and CDR2 is YYREEE in the germline V gene (reference sequence). The CDR3 bases are TGTGCCAGCAGCTTGGGGGCTTGGGGACAGGGGGCGGGCAATGAGCAGTTCTTC. It encodes CASSLGAWGQGAGNEQFF.

Ten or more counts support this clonotype. The chain has TRBV12-3 or TRBV12-4 and TRBJ1-1, with D unclear. Trimming stripped 4 bases from V and 3 bases from J, with 12 bases between. CDR3 length: 14 residues. CDR3 nucleotides: TGTGCCAGCAGTTACGAGTTTCTCGACACTGAAGCTTTCTTT. It specifies CASSYEFLDTEAFF.

In this sample, this clonotype turned up many times. The rearrangement links TRBV11-2 to TRBJ2-1; 9 bases line up with TRBD1. CDR3 length: 15 residues. CDR1 and CDR2 from the germline V gene are SGHAT and FQNNGV. Trimming at V came to 5 bases and at J to 2 bases, leaving 4 bases not matched to a gene. The CDR3 region is CASSPDRGTYNEQFF. CDR3 coding DNA: TGTGCCAGCAGCCCGGACAGGGGAACCTACAATGAGCAGTTCTTC.